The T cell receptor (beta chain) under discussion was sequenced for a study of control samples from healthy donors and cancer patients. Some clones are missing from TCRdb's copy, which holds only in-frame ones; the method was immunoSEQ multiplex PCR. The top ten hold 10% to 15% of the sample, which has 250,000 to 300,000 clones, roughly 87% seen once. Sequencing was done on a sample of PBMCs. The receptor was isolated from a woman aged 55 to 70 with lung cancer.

This CDR3 reads CASSVDSTGTGYTF. The CDR3 nucleotides are TGTGCCAGCAGCGTAGACTCAACAGGGACAGGCTACACCTTC. The chain recombines TRBV9 with TRBJ1-2; D possibly corresponds to TRBD1 (6 bases). CDR1 and CDR2 (germline): SGDLS, YYNGEE. Trimming took 0 bases from V and 8 from J, leaving 14 bases between them. This CDR3 spans 14 amino acids.